This T cell receptor (beta chain) was found in a study of OX40 agonist ivuxolimab in advanced cancers. Study context: Partial responses were achieved by three patients, of whom one had hepatocellular carcinoma and two had cutaneous melanoma.

Libraries were prepared by immunoSEQ multiplex PCR; TCRdb keeps only in-frame clonotypes and omits some of them. Here the sample spans about 50,000 clones, about nine tenths being singletons. V was cut by 1 base and J by 5 bases, with 9 bases left in between. CDR1 SEHNR and CDR2 FQNEAQ come from the germline V gene (reference sequence). There are 13 residues in the CDR3. General study results and limits: The authors did not determine the antigen specificity of the expanded peripheral T cells. The CD4+ and CD8+ T cells in the blood had expanded clonally by week 6 at 0.1 to 3.0 mg/kg.

As regards this clone: The antigen is not known.

Sequences were derived from CD4+ or CD8+ T cells sorted from blood, sampled in a trial of the OX40 agonist ivuxolimab. This chain joins TRBV7-9 and TRBJ2-7; D gene unclear. This receptor was identified in an adult with an advanced solid tumor such as melanoma, head and neck, liver or kidney cancer. The CDR3 is CASSLGTRHEQYV. The CDR3 DNA sequence: TGTGCCAGCAGCTTAGGGACGCGGCACGAGCAGTACGTC.